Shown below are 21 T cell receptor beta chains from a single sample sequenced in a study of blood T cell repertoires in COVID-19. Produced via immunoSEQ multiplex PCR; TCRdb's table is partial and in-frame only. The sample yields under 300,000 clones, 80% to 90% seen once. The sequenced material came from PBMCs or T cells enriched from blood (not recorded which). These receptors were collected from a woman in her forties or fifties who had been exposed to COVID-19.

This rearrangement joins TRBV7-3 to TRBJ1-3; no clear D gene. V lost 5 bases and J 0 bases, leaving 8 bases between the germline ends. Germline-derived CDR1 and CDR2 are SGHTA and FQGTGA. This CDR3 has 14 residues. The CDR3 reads CASSLDASGNTIYF. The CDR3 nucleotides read TGTGCCAGCAGCCTAGACGCCTCTGGAAACACCATATATTTT. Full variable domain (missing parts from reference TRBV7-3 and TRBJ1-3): GAGVSQTPSNKVTEKGKYVELRCDPISGHTALYWYRQSLGQGPEFLIYFQGTGAADDSGLPNDRFFAVRPEGSVSTLKIQRTERGDSAVYLCASSLDASGNTIYFGEGSWLTVV.

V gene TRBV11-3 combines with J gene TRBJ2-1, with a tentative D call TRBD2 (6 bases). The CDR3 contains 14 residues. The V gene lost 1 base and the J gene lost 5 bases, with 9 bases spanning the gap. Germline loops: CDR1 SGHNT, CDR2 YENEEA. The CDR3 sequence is CASSLGRGDNEQFF. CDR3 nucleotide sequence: TGTGCCAGCAGCTTAGGGCGGGGAGACAATGAGCAGTTCTTC.

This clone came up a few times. DNA of the CDR3: TGTGCCAGCAGCGCGGGGGTAGGTCAGCCCCAGCATTTT. The encoded protein is CASSAGVGQPQHF. The chain uses TRBV9 and TRBJ1-5; maybe TRBD1 (5 bases). Germline V gene lookup returns CDR1 SGDLS and CDR2 YYNGEE. This CDR3 is built from 13 residues. V shed 3 bases and J shed 6 bases, with 10 bases lying between them.

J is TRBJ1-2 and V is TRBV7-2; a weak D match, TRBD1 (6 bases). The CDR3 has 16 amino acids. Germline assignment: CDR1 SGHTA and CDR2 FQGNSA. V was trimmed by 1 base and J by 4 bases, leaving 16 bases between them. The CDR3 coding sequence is TGTGCCAGCAGCTTAGATGGTGGGGGCCGGGTCTATGGCTACACCTTC. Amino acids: CASSLDGGGRVYGYTF.

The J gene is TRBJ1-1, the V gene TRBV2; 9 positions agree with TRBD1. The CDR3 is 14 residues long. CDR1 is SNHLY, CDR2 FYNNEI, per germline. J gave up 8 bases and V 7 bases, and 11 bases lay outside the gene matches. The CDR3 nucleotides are TGTGCCAGCACCCCGGACAGGGGAAGAATCGAAGCTTTCTTT. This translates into CASTPDRGRIEAFF.

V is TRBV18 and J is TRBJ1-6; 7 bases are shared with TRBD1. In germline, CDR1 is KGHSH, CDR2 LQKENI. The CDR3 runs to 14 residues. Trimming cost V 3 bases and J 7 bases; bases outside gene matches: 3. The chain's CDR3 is CASSPGTENSPLHF. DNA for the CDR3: TGTGCCAGCTCACCCGGGACAGAGAATTCACCCCTCCACTTT.

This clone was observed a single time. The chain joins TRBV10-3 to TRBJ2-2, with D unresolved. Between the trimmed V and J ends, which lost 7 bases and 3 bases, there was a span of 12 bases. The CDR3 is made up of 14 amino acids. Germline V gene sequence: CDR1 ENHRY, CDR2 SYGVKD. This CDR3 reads CAITPDTHTGELFF. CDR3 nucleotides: TGTGCCATCACCCCCGACACCCACACCGGGGAGCTGTTTTTT.

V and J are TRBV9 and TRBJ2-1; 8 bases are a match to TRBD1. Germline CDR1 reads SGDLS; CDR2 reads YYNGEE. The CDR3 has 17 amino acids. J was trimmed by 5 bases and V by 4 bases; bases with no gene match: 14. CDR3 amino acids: CASSFGLPGGFNNEQFF. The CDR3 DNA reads TGTGCCAGCAGCTTCGGTCTCCCAGGGGGCTTCAACAATGAGCAGTTCTTC. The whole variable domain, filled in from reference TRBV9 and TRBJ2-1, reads DSGVTQTPKHLITATGQRVTLRCSPRSGDLSVYWYQQSLDQGLQFLIQYYNGEERAKGNILERFSAQQFPDLHSELNLSSLELGDSALYFCASSFGLPGGFNNEQFFGPGTRLTVL.

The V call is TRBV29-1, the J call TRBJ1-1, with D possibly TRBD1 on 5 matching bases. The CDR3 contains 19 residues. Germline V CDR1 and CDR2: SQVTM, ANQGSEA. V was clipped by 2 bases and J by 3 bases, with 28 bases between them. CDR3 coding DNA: TGCAGCGTTGAAAAAGGATGGGGGGGGAGGGAAAGTGGACACACTGAAGCTTTCTTT. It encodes CSVEKGWGGRESGHTEAFF.

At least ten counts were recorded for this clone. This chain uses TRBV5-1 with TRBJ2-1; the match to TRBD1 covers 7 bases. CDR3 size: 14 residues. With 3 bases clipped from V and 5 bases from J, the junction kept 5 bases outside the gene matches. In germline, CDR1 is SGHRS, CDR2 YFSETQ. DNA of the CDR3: TGCGCCAGCAGCTCCGGACAGGAAAACAATGAGCAGTTCTTC. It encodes CASSSGQENNEQFF. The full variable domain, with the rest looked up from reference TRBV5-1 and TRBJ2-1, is KAGVTQTPRYLIKTRGQQVTLSCSPISGHRSVSWYQQTPGQGLQFLFEYFSETQRNKGNFPGRFSGRQFSNSRSEMNVSTLELGDSALYLCASSSGQENNEQFFGPGTRLTVL.

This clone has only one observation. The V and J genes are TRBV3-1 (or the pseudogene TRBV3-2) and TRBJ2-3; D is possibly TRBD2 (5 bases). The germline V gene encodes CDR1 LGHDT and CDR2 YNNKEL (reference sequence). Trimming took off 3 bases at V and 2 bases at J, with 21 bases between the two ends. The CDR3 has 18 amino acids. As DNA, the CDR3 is TGTGCCAGCAGCCACTCGACCTCGTCGAGGGCCTCCACAGATACGCAGTATTTT. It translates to CASSHSTSSRASTDTQYF.

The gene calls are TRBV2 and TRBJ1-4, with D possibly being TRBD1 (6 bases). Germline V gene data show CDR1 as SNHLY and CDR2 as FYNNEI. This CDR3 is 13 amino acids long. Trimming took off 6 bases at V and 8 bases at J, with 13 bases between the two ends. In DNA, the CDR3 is TGTGCCAGCAGGAACAGGGAATCGGAAAAACTGTTTTTT. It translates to CASRNRESEKLFF.

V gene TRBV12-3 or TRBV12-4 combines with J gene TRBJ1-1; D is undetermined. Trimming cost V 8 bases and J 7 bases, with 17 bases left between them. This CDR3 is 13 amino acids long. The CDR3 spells CASGPRGRDEAFF. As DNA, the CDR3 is TGTGCCAGCGGGCCTCGGGGAAGGGATGAAGCTTTCTTT.

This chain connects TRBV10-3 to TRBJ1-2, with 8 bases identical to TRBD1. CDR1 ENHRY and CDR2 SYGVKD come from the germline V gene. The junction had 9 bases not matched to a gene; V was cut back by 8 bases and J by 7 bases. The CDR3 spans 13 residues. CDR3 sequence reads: CAIGQGSVGGYTF. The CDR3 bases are TGTGCCATCGGACAGGGCTCGGTCGGTGGCTACACCTTC.

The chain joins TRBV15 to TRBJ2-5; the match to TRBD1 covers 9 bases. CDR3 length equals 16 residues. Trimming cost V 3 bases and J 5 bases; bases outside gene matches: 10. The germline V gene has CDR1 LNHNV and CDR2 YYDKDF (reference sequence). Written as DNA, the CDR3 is TGTGCCACCAGCAGGAAGGTACAGGGGGCGCGGGAGACCCAGTACTTC. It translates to CATSRKVQGARETQYF.

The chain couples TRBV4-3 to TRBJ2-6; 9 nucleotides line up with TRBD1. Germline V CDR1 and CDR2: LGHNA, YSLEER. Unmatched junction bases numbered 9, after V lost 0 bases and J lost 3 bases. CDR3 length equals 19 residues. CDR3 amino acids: CASSQDLDRGTGGANVLTF. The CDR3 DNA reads TGCGCCAGCAGCCAAGATCTGGACAGGGGAACTGGTGGGGCCAACGTCCTGACTTTC.

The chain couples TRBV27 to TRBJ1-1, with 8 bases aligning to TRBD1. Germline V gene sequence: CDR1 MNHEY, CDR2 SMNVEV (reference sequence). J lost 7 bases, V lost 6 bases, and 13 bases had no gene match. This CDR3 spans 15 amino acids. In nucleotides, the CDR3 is TGTGCCAGCAGCCCGATCGGACAGGGACCGGATGAAGCTTTCTTT. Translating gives CASSPIGQGPDEAFF.

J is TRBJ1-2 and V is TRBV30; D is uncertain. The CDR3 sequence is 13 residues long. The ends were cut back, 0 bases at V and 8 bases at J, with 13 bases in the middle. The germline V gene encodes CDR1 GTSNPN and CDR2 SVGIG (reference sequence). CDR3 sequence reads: CAWSVGGPVGYTF. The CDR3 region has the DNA TGTGCCTGGAGTGTAGGTGGGCCTGTAGGCTACACCTTC.

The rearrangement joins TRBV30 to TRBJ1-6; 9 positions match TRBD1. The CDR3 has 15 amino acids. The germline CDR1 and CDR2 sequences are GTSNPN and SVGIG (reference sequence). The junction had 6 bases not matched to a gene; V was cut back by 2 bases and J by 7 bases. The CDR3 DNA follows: TGTGCCTGGAGTAGTGGTGGGACAGGGAATTCACCCCTCCACTTT. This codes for CAWSSGGTGNSPLHF.

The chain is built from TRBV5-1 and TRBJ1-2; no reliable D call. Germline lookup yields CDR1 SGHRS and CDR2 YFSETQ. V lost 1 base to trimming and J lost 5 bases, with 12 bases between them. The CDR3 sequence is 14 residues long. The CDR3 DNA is TGCGCCAGCAGCTTGACGGGGAATCTGTATGGCTACACCTTC. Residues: CASSLTGNLYGYTF.

CDR3 sequence: CASSQVTKGANSPLHF. CDR3 sequence (DNA): TGTGCCAGCAGCCAAGTTACTAAGGGGGCGAATTCACCCCTCCACTTT. The rearrangement links TRBV3-1 (or the pseudogene TRBV3-2) to TRBJ1-6; 7 bases line up with TRBD1. This CDR3 contains 16 residues. The ends lost 1 base at V and 7 bases at J; junction bases unmatched: 7. CDR1 is LGHDT and CDR2 is YNNKEL in the germline V gene (reference sequence).